A selection of T cell receptor beta chains follows, all from one sample in a study of blood T cell repertoires in COVID-19. The repertoire was sequenced with immunoSEQ multiplex PCR; TCRdb's copy has only in-frame clones and lacks some. Here the sample spans about 250,000 clones, roughly 82% being singletons. The sample comprised peripheral blood. These receptors were taken from a woman aged 80 or over with COVID-19, enrolled during active disease. The CDR3 runs from the conserved cysteine through the conserved F or W. Fields, in order: J gene, V gene, clone size, D gene, CDR3 protein, CDR3 DNA. The D gene is left open where the match is weak. Size values are once, few and many counts, or a class for expanded clones, and some rows have none.

j_call: TRBJ1-3; v_call: TRBV14; clone_size: NA; d_call: NA; cdr3_aa: CASSQETYPGNTIYF; cdr3_nt: TGTGCCAGCAGCCAAGAGACATACCCTGGAAACACCATATATTTT
j_call: TRBJ1-1; v_call: TRBV6-2/TRBV6-3; clone_size: NA; d_call: NA; cdr3_aa: CASSKTANTEAFF; cdr3_nt: TGTGCCAGCAGTAAGACAGCAAACACTGAAGCTTTCTTT
j_call: TRBJ2-5; v_call: TRBV13; clone_size: NA; d_call: TRBD2; cdr3_aa: CASSPQRRGAFQETQYF; cdr3_nt: TGTGCCAGCAGTCCCCAAAGGCGGGGGGCTTTCCAAGAGACCCAGTACTTC
j_call: TRBJ1-1; v_call: TRBV19; clone_size: NA; d_call: NA; cdr3_aa: CASSDHRAEAFF; cdr3_nt: TGTGCCAGTAGTGACCACAGGGCTGAAGCTTTCTTT
j_call: TRBJ2-1; v_call: TRBV20-1; clone_size: NA; d_call: TRBD2; cdr3_aa: CSASDRGGVNEQFF; cdr3_nt: TGCAGTGCTAGTGATCGGGGGGGCGTAAATGAGCAGTTCTTC
j_call: TRBJ2-1; v_call: TRBV19; clone_size: NA; d_call: NA; cdr3_aa: CASSQQGQMNNEQFF; cdr3_nt: TGTGCCAGTAGTCAACAAGGACAGATGAACAATGAGCAGTTCTTC
j_call: TRBJ1-4; v_call: TRBV6-5; clone_size: NA; d_call: TRBD1; cdr3_aa: CASSSGQVDEKLFF; cdr3_nt: TGTGCCAGCAGCTCAGGACAGGTCGATGAAAAACTGTTTTTT
j_call: TRBJ1-5; v_call: TRBV24-1; clone_size: NA; d_call: TRBD1; cdr3_aa: CATSTGGGNQPQHF; cdr3_nt: TGTGCCACCAGTACAGGGGGCGGCAATCAGCCCCAGCATTTT
j_call: TRBJ1-6; v_call: TRBV30; clone_size: NA; d_call: NA; cdr3_aa: CACRPDSPSPLHF; cdr3_nt: TGTGCCTGCAGGCCTGACAGTCCTTCTCCCCTCCACTTT
j_call: TRBJ2-1; v_call: TRBV6-5; clone_size: NA; d_call: TRBD1; cdr3_aa: CASSPRDRGSEQFF; cdr3_nt: TGTGCCAGCAGTCCCCGGGACAGGGGGAGTGAGCAGTTCTTC
j_call: TRBJ2-1; v_call: TRBV5-1; clone_size: NA; d_call: TRBD2; cdr3_aa: CASSQRAGGYNEQFF; cdr3_nt: TGCGCCAGCAGCCAGCGAGCGGGGGGATACAATGAGCAGTTCTTC
j_call: TRBJ1-2; v_call: TRBV19; clone_size: NA; d_call: NA; cdr3_aa: CASLEGHYAYGYTF; cdr3_nt: TGTGCCAGTTTAGAAGGACATTATGCCTATGGCTACACCTTC
j_call: TRBJ1-1; v_call: TRBV2; clone_size: once; d_call: NA; cdr3_aa: CASSAQGRTSNTEAFF; cdr3_nt: TGTGCCAGCAGTGCCCAGGGGCGGACCTCCAACACTGAAGCTTTCTTT
j_call: TRBJ1-4; v_call: TRBV7-2; clone_size: NA; d_call: NA; cdr3_aa: CASSEVATNEKLFF; cdr3_nt: TGTGCCAGCAGCGAAGTAGCAACTAATGAAAAACTGTTTTTT
j_call: TRBJ2-7; v_call: TRBV10-3; clone_size: few; d_call: NA; cdr3_aa: CAIKGDQTYEQYF; cdr3_nt: TGTGCCATCAAGGGGGATCAAACCTACGAGCAGTACTTC